This TCR beta chain came from a study of Graves' ophthalmopathy and Graves' hyperthyroidism. Study results and caveats: In predicting ophthalmopathy progression, the model reached over 55% sensitivity and around 72% specificity.

This clonotype was recorded many times. The antigen remains undetermined. CDR3 regions of TCR beta were amplified from RNA transcripts. An opening RT-PCR round employed HTBI primers and preceded a second-round multiplex PCR. In TCRdb, the multiplex PCR reads were re-called with MiXCR into one record per CDR3 protein. This repertoire shows 500,000 to 700,000 distinct CDR3 sequences, approximately 35% found once; its top ten account for 3.5% to 5%. Sequenced: peripheral blood or thyroid tissue (not recorded which). The sequence was collected from an adult man with Graves' hyperthyroidism.

CDR3 bases: TGTGCCAGCAGCGCCGGGACGGCGGTTTCGATCGGCGAGCAGTACTTC. It specifies CASSAGTAVSIGEQYF. The chain employs TRBV5-4 and TRBJ2-7; D is possibly TRBD1 or TRBD2 (5 bases each). Germline-derived CDR1 and CDR2 are SGHNT and YYREEE (reference sequence). The V end was cut by 4 bases, the J end by 6 bases, with 23 bases between. CDR3 length: 16 residues.